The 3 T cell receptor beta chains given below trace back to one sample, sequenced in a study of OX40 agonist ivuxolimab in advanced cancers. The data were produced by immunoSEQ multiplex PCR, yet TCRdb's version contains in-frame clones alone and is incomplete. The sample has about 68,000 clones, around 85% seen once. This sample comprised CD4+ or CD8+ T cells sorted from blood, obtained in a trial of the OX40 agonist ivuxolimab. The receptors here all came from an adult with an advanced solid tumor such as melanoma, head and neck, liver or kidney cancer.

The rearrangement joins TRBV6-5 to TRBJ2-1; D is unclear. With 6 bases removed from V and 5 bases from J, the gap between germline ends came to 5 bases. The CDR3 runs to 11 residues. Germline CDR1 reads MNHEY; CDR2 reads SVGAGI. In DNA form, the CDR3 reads TGTGCCAGCAGGATTAACAATGAGCAGTTCTTC. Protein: CASRINNEQFF.

As DNA, the CDR3 is TGTGCCAGCAGCTTGGGGACAGGGCCGGGGGCGGGCTATGGCTACACCTTC. This translates into CASSLGTGPGAGYGYTF. The chain is built from TRBV5-4 and TRBJ1-2; 8 nucleotides line up with TRBD1. Germline values: CDR1 SGHNT, CDR2 YYREEE (reference sequence). The CDR3 is 17 amino acids. The J segment lost 4 bases and the V segment lost 0 bases, leaving 11 bases of the junction unmatched.

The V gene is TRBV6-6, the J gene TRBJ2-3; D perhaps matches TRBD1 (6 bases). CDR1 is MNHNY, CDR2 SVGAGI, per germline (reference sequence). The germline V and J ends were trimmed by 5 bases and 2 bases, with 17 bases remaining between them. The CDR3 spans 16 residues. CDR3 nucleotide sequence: TGTGCCAGCAGTGGTGGGGGCGTAGGCCCCACAGATACGCAGTATTTT. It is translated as CASSGGGVGPTDTQYF.